This TCR beta chain derives from a study of T cells expressing NK-cell markers (dated by TCRdb to the early 2020s). General notes on the study: Three sorted T-cell subsets (CD3+CD56+NKG2C+, CD3+CD56+NKG2C- and CD3+CD56-NKG2C+) from 7 to 9 donors had their TCR beta-chain repertoires profiled. The eight sequenced donors were randomly selected healthy volunteers, three men and five women. Of the eight sequenced donors, seven were found to be HCMV-seropositive and one was found to be HCMV-seronegative. Libraries were sequenced as 2 x 150 bp reads on Illumina HiSeq 2000/2500, MiSeq or NextSeq. Points the paper makes about the study in general: In roughly 6 donors, the dominant CD3+CD56+NKG2C+ clonotypes were among the top 10 CD8+ clonotypes and accounted for about 1.0-7.5% of CD8+ T cells. Whether the expanded NKG2C-expressing T cell clones were specific for HCMV antigens was left unclear. Those dominant clonotypes were again the most abundant among CD3+CD56-NKG2C+ cells in a handful of donors, at about 28.3-60.1%.

The CDR3 holds 12 amino acids from the cysteine to the phenylalanine. Only the protein is on record. In the germline V gene (reference sequence), CDR1 corresponds to DFQATT and CDR2 to SNEGSKA. Worth noting for this clonotype: No antigen is known for it.

The listed sequencing device is Illumina HiSeq 2000. TCR beta cDNA libraries were prepared using 5'RACE template switching, which introduced a universal primer site and unique molecular identifiers. Priming for cDNA synthesis came from the TCR beta constant segment, and two successive PCR amplification steps followed. On the authors' methods: Reads were demultiplexed and grouped by UMI with MIGEC, and clonotypes were assembled and quantified with MiTCR. To exclude erroneous sequences, any TCR cDNA sequence not supported by at least two reads was discarded. The tcR package was used for downstream repertoire analysis, with clonotypes matched between fractions based on CDR3 nucleotide sequence plus V segment. VDJmatch was used to annotate antigen specificity against VDJdb, with one amino acid substitution in CDR3 permitted. Following TCRdb reprocessing, every CDR3 protein sequence forms one entry, and DNA is not provided. These V and J calls derive from TCRdb rather than the authors' analysis. This sample's listing comprises about 370,000 distinct CDR3 sequences. In total, the top ten clones hold around 10% of the sample.

To determine HCMV serostatus, a commercial ELISA kit was used to detect HCMV-specific IgG in serum. Ficoll density gradient centrifugation was used to isolate peripheral blood mononuclear cells from blood. This TCR came from a woman between 50 and 59 years old in good health. Donor details come from another sample of the same person, matched by shared clones. Sequences were obtained from blood T cells: a sorted CD56 or NKG2C T cell subset, CD4+ or CD8+ T cells, or bulk PBMC T cells (not recorded which). The chain is encoded by TRBV20-1 joined to TRBJ2-7; without DNA, the TCRdb call of TRBD1 cannot be checked. CDR3 loop: CSAWDTSYEQYF.